The T cell receptor beta chain under discussion was sequenced for a study of T cell changes during pregnancy in multiple sclerosis (dated by TCRdb to the late 2010s). In the study overall: The study looked at changes in the T cell repertoire across pregnancy in women with multiple sclerosis.

CDR1 and CDR2, per the germline V gene (reference sequence), are SGHNT and YYREEE. There are 18 amino acids in the CDR3, from cysteine to phenylalanine inclusive. Just CDR3 DNA is preserved here, 54 bases in frame from base 1. V is cut back by 2 bases and J by 5 bases, with 10 bases in the junction unmatched. The library was generated by the immunoSEQ multiplex PCR assay. TCRdb retrieved this table from immuneACCESS and kept in-frame rearrangements only. Not all clones are present; in checked studies, unresolved V genes account for under half, and no reason is known for the remainder. For this sample the table gives roughly 80,000 clones, of which roughly 91% were detected only once. The leading ten clones occupy 2% to 3% of the sample. On this clone: Its specific antigen is unknown. Within one base of it there is no much larger clone, and no base qualities were kept.

The source material was peripheral blood, sampled after pregnancy. The sequence is built from TRBV5-4 and TRBJ2-7, with TRBD2 identical over 16 junction bases. This clonotype was obtained from a female donor in good health, enrolled as a control in a pregnancy study. The nucleotides read TGTGCCAGCAGCTTCGGGACTAGCGGGAGGGCCTTCTCGGACGAGCAGTACTTC. Its translation reads: CASSFGTSGRAFSDEQYF. With all but the CDR3 taken from the reference TRBV5-4 and TRBJ2-7 genes, the full variable domain is: ETGVTQSPTHLIKTRGQQVTLRCSSQSGHNTVSWYQQALGQGPQFIFQYYREEENGRGNFPPRFSGLQFPNYSSELNVNALELDDSALYLCASSFGTSGRAFSDEQYFGPGTRLTVT.